Listed below are T cell receptor beta chains from one sample, sequenced in a study of T cells in localized non-small cell lung cancer. TCRdb's copy holds only in-frame clones and misses some; the assay was immunoSEQ multiplex PCR. The data show 50,000 to 70,000 clones, approximately 93% seen once. The material sequenced was peripheral blood, taken before any cancer treatment. The receptors stem from a man aged 35 to 69 with stage I lung adenocarcinoma. CDR3s include the opening cysteine and the closing phenylalanine or tryptophan. The D gene is left open where the match is weak. Not every row has a clone size; where given, it reads once, few, many or a size class.

TRBV7-2	TRBJ2-3	-	-	CASSFRDRRDTQYF
TRBV4-1	TRBJ1-1	-	-	CASSQYREAEAFF
TRBV19	TRBJ2-7	TRBD2	-	CASSDSAGGDEQYF
TRBV13	TRBJ2-7	TRBD1	-	CASSLGQGVTYEQYF
TRBV11-3	TRBJ1-1	-	-	CASSSRERTEAFF
TRBV5-4	TRBJ1-2	-	-	CASSLAAGVGFYGYTF
TRBV7-9	TRBJ1-1	-	-	CASSLARQVMNTEAFF
TRBV11-2	TRBJ2-7	TRBD2	once	CASSLAGGSYEQYF
TRBV5-1	TRBJ2-2	-	-	CASSIQGANTGELFF
TRBV29-1	TRBJ2-7	-	-	CSASRDPYEQYF